This section outlines one T cell receptor beta chain sequence together with its context. What it binds is unknown. As for time point: newly diagnosed GD, antithyroid drugs for less than 3 months. The TCR library was prepared using RNA isolated from PBMCs. The source of the sample is a study of regulatory T cells in long-lasting Graves disease. Researchers made TCR beta libraries by using iRepertoire HTBI primers and running Arm-PCR on CDR3 regions. Using its own MiXCR run on the multiplex PCR reads, TCRdb lists one record per CDR3 protein. The sample has 450,000 to 500,000 distinct CDR3 sequences; 15% to 20% are singletons. V lost 11 bases and J lost 5; bases outside the gene matches: 17. The CDR3 is 17 residues long. Study results and caveats: More public clonotypes were shared by persistent patients (2,741) than by new patients (under 1,000).

This sample also appeared in a second study, on T cells in Graves' hyperthyroidism and ophthalmopathy.

Sequenced here: peripheral blood mononuclear cells (PBMCs), sampled at new diagnosis, from a patient treated with antithyroid drugs. The chain has TRBV12-3 or TRBV12-4 and TRBJ2-5, with TRBD2 identical over 13 bases. The sequence was collected from a man aged 35-49 years with Graves disease. CDR3 in DNA: TGTGCCCGTGGGACTAGCGGGGCGAGAGTTGTTGGTGAGACCCAGTACTTC. Translated: CARGTSGARVVGETQYF.